What follows are 8 T cell receptor beta chains derived from one specimen sequenced in a study of shared clonotypes between healthy human individuals. Produced via immunoSEQ multiplex PCR; TCRdb's table is partial and in-frame only. Among about 2 million clones, 90% to 95% were seen once, and the ten largest hold 0.1% to 0.15%. The specimen sequenced was naive CD4+ T cells sorted from blood. Subset defined: CD45RA+ positively selected. These receptor sequences come from a man aged 18 to 30 in good health.

The chain carries TRBV7-9 and TRBJ2-5, with 7 bases identical to TRBD1. The germline V gene encodes CDR1 SEHNR and CDR2 FQNEAQ (reference sequence). The CDR3 consists of 15 residues. V shed 3 bases and J 2 bases; nucleotides not matched to a gene: 6. As DNA, the CDR3 is TGTGCCAGCAGCTTGGGGGACAGACAACAAGAGACCCAGTACTTC. This sequence encodes CASSLGDRQQETQYF.

This chain connects TRBV10-3 to TRBJ2-2; 10 bases are shared with TRBD1. Trimming at V came to 6 bases and at J to 7 bases, leaving 11 bases not matched to a gene. The CDR3 is 16 residues long. CDR1 and CDR2 (germline): ENHRY, SYGVKD. Here the CDR3 DNA reads TGTGCCATCAGCCTAATAGGGACAGGGGTAGGCGGGGAGCTGTTTTTT. As protein: CAISLIGTGVGGELFF.

The chain combines TRBV11-2 with TRBJ2-1, with a tentative D call TRBD2 (6 bases). V was cut by 4 bases and J by 8 bases, with 12 bases left in between. The CDR3 has 13 amino acids. Germline CDR1 is SGHAT and CDR2 is FQNNGV. Here the CDR3 DNA reads TGTGCCAGCAGCTCGACTAGTCCCCATGAGCAGTTCTTC. Its translation: CASSSTSPHEQFF. Filled out from reference TRBV11-2 and TRBJ2-1, the complete variable domain reads EAGVAQSPRYKIIEKRQSVAFWCNPISGHATLYWYQQILGQGPKLLIQFQNNGVVDDSQLPKDRFSAERLKGVDSTLKIQPAKLEDSAVYLCASSSTSPHEQFFGPGTRLTVL.

This clone has only one observation. This chain connects TRBV5-5 to TRBJ2-7; 9 bases align to TRBD2. The length of the CDR3 is 16 residues. Germline V gene sequence: CDR1 SGHKS, CDR2 YYEKEE (reference sequence). Trimming took 0 bases from V and 1 from J; bases not matched to a gene: 5. DNA for the CDR3: TGTGCCAGCAGCTTGGACCCAGCGGGGGGTTCCTACGAGCAGTACTTC. It specifies CASSLDPAGGSYEQYF.

This chain uses TRBV5-1 with TRBJ1-2; 10 bases line up with TRBD1. Germline CDR1 SGHRS, CDR2 YFSETQ. With V trimmed by 4 bases and J by 8 bases, 11 bases remained unmatched. This CDR3 has 15 amino acids. This chain's CDR3 is CASSGTTGGVEGYTF. CDR3 nucleotides: TGCGCCAGCAGCGGAACGACAGGGGGCGTTGAAGGCTACACCTTC.

This clone was recorded once. V gene TRBV2 combines with J gene TRBJ1-1; a possible D gene is TRBD1 (5 bases). V was clipped by 5 bases and J by 4 bases, with 17 bases between them. The CDR3 sequence is 15 residues long. CDR1 is SNHLY and CDR2 is FYNNEI in the germline V gene. The CDR3 loop is CASSPSPGMATEAFF. CDR3 bases: TGTGCCAGCAGTCCCTCACCAGGGATGGCCACTGAAGCTTTCTTT.

J is TRBJ2-3 and V is TRBV6-6, with 8 nucleotides matching TRBD1. This CDR3 is built from 16 residues. Germline V gene data show CDR1 as MNHNY and CDR2 as SVGAGI (reference sequence). The V segment lost 0 bases and the J segment 1 base; nucleotides outside the gene matches: 3. CDR3 loop: CASSYSGQGGTDTQYF. Written as DNA, the CDR3 is TGTGCCAGCAGTTACTCAGGACAGGGCGGCACAGATACGCAGTATTTT.

The chain combines TRBV10-3 with TRBJ2-1; TRBD2 might be the D (5 bases). The CDR3 spans 12 residues. Between the trimmed V and J ends, which lost 5 bases and 7 bases, there was a span of 9 bases. CDR1 is ENHRY, CDR2 SYGVKD, per germline. The CDR3 DNA reads as TGTGCCATCAGTCCTAGAGGGAATGAGCAGTTCTTC. Translation: CAISPRGNEQFF.